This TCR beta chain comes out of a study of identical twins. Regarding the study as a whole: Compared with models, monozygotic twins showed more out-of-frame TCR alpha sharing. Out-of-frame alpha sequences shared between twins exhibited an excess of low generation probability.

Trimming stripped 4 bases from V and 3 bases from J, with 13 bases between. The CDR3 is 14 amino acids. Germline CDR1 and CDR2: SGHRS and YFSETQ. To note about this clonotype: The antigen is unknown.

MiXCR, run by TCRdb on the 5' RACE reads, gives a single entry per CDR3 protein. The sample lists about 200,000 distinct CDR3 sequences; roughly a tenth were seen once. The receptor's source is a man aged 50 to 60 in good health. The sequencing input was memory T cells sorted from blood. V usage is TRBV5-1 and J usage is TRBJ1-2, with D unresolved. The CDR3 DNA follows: TGCGCCAGCAGCCTGGGAGTATCGGACTATGGCTACACCTTC. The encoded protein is CASSLGVSDYGYTF.